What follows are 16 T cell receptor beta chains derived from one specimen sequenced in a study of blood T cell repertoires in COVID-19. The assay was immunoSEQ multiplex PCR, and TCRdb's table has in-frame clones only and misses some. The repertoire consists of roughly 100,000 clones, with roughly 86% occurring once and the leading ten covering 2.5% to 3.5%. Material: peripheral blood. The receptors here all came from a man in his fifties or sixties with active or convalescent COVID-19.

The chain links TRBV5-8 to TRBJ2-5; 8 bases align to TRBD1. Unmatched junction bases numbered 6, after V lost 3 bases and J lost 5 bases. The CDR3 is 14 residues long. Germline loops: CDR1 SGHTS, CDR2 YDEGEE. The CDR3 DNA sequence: TGTGCCAGCAGCTCAGGACAGGGCCCGGAGACCCAGTACTTC. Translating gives CASSSGQGPETQYF. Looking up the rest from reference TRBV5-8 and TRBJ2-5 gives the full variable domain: EAGVTQSPTHLIKTRGQQATLRCSPISGHTSVYWYQQALGLGLQFLLWYDEGEERNRGNFPPRFSGRQFPNYSSELNVNALELEDSALYLCASSSGQGPETQYFGPGTRLLVL.

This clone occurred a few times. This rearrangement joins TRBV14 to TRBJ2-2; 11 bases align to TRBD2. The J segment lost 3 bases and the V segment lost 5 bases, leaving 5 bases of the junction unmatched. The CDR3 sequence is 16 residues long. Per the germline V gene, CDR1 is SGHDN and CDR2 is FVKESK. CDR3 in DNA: TGTGCCAGCAGCTCACTAGCGGGGGCGGACACCGGGGAGCTGTTTTTT. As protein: CASSSLAGADTGELFF.

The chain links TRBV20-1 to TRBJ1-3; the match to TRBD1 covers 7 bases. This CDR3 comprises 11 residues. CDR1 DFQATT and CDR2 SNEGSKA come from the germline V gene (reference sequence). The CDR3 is CSGGSGNTIYF. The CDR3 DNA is TGCTCAGGGGGGTCTGGAAACACCATATATTTT.

CDR3 bases: TGTGCCAGCTCACCACAATCGGGGAACACTGAAGCTTTCTTT. Amino acids: CASSPQSGNTEAFF. The V and J genes are TRBV18 and TRBJ1-1; D remains ambiguous. Trimming pared 1 base from V and 1 base from J, leaving 7 bases between. The CDR3 has 14 amino acids. Germline V gene lookup returns CDR1 KGHSH and CDR2 LQKENI.

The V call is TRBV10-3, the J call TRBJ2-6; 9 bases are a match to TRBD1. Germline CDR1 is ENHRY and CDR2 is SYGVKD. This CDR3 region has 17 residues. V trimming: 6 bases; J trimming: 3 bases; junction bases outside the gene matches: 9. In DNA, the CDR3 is TGTGCCATCAGCGAACCGGGACAGGGTGGTGGGGCCAACGTCCTGACTTTC. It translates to CAISEPGQGGGANVLTF.

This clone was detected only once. CDR3 bases: TGTGCCAGCAGCAGGAGACAGGGGGCCTACGAGCAGTACGTC. Amino acid sequence: CASSRRQGAYEQYV. The genes are TRBV21-1 and TRBJ2-7; TRBD1, the D gene given by the table, was not confirmed from the DNA. TRBV21-1 is shown as a pseudogene. The CDR3 is made up of 14 amino acids.

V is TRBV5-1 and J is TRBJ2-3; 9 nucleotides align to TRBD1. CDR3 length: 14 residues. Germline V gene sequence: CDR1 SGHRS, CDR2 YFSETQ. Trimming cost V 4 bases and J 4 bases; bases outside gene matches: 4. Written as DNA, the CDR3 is TGCGCCAGCAGCCCGGGACAGGGCCCAGATACGCAGTATTTT. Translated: CASSPGQGPDTQYF.

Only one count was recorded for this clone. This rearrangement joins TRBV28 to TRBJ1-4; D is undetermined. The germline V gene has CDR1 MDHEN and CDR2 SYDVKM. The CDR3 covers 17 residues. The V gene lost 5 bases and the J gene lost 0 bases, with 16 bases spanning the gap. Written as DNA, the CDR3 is TGTGCCAGCAGTCCCCCCGGGTGGAAGGCAACTAATGAAAAACTGTTTTTT. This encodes CASSPPGWKATNEKLFF.

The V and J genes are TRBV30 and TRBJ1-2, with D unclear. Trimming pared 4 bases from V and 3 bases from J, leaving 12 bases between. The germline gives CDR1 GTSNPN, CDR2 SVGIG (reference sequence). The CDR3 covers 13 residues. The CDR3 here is CAWNPTVDYGYTF. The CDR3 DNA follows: TGTGCCTGGAACCCTACAGTCGACTATGGCTACACCTTC. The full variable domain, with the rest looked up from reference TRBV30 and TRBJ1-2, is SQTIHQWPATLVQPVGSPLSLECTVEGTSNPNLYWYRQAAGRGLQLLFYSVGIGQISSEVPQNLSASRPQDRQFILSSKKLLLSDSGFYLCAWNPTVDYGYTFGSGTRLTVV.

The DNA of the CDR3 is TGTGCCAGCAGCTTAGATTGGGACAGGGTTGGTAATGAGCAGTTCTTC. It specifies CASSLDWDRVGNEQFF. The rearrangement joins TRBV7-2 to TRBJ2-1, with TRBD1 matching over 9 bases. This CDR3 spans 16 amino acids. J gave up 7 bases and V 1 base, and 8 bases lay outside the gene matches. Germline CDR1 SGHTA, CDR2 FQGNSA.

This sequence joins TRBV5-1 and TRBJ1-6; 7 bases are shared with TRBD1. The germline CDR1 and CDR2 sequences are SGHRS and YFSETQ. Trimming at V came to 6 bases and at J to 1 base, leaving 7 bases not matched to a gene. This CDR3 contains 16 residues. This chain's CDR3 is CASMAGGLSYNSPLHF. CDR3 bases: TGCGCCAGCATGGCAGGGGGGCTGTCCTATAATTCACCCCTCCACTTT.

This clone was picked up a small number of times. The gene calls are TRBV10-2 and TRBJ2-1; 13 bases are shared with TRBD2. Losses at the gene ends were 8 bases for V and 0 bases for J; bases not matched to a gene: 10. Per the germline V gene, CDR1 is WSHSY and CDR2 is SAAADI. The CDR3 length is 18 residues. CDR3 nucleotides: TGCGCCAGCTTTCCGGGACTAGCGGGGCCAAGCTCCTACAATGAGCAGTTCTTC. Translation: CASFPGLAGPSSYNEQFF.

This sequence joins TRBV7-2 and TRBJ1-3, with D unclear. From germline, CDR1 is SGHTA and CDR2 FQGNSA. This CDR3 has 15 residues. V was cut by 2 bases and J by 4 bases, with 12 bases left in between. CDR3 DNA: TGTGCCAGCAGCTTATCTGCTTTACTGGGAAACACCATATATTTT. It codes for CASSLSALLGNTIYF.

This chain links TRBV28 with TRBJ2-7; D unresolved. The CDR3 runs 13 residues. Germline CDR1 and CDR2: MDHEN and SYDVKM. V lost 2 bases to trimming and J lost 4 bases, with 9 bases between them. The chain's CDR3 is CASSLSPLYEQYV. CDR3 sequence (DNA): TGTGCCAGCAGTTTAAGCCCCCTTTACGAGCAGTACGTC.

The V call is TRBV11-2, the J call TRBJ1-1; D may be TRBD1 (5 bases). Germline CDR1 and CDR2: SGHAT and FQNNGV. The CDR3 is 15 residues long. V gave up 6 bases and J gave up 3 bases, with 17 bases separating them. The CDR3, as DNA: TGTGCCAGCAGAAACCCCGCGGGGGGGGACACTGAAGCTTTCTTT. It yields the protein CASRNPAGGDTEAFF.

CDR3 nucleotides: TGTGCCAGCAGAACCGGAGAAAATACAGGAGATACGCAGTATTTT. Translated: CASRTGENTGDTQYF. The chain links TRBV2 to TRBJ2-3; a possible D gene is TRBD1 (5 bases). The CDR3 is 15 residues long. Trimming stripped 6 bases from V and 5 bases from J, with 18 bases between. Germline assignment: CDR1 SNHLY and CDR2 FYNNEI.